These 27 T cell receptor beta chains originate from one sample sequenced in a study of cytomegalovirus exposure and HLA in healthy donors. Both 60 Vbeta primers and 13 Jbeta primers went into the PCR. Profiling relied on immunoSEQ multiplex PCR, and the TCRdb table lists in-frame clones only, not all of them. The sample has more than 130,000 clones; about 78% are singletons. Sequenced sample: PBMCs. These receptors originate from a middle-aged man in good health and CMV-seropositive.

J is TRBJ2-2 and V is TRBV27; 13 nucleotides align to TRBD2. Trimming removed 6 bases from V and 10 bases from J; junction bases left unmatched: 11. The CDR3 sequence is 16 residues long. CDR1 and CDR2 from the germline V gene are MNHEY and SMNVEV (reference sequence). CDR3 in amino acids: CASSGLAGATREELFF. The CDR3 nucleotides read TGTGCCAGCAGCGGACTAGCGGGGGCCACGAGGGAGGAGCTGTTTTTT.

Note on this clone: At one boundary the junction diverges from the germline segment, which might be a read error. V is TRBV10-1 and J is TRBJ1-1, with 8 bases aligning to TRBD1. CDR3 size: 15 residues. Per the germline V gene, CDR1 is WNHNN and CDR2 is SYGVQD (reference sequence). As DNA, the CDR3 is TGCGCCAGCAGTCCCAGGGGGCGCGTGAATACTGAAGCTTTCTTT. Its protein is CASSPRGRVNTEAFF.

The CDR3 spells CASSIGGVSSYEQYF. The CDR3 DNA reads as TGTGCCAGCAGTATCGGCGGGGTAAGCTCCTACGAGCAGTACTTC. The chain uses TRBV6-5 and TRBJ2-7, with D tentatively TRBD2 (6 bases). The CDR3 has 15 amino acids. CDR1 and CDR2 (germline): MNHEY, SVGAGI. Trimming took off 5 bases at V and 0 bases at J, with 14 bases between the two ends.

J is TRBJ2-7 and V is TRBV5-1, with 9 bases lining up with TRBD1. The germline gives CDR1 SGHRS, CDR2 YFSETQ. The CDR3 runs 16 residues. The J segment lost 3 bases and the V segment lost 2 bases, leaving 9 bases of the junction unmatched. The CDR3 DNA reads TGCGCCAGCAGCTTCGGTTGGGGGACAGGGTTCTACGAGCAGTACTTC. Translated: CASSFGWGTGFYEQYF.

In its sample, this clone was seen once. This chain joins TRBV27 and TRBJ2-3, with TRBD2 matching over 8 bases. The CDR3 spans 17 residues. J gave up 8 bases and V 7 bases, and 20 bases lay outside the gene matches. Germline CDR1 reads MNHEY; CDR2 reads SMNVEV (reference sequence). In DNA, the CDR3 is TGTGCCAGCACTCCTCTTTGGGACGTGACACGGGGGGGTACGCAGTATTTT. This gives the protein CASTPLWDVTRGGTQYF.

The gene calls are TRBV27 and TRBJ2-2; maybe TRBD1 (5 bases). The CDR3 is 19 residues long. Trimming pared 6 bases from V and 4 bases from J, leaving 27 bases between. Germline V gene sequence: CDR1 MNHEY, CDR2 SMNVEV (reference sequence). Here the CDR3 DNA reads TGTGCCAGCAGCCTTCTGGGGTCACTAAACTCTAGGGGCACCGGGGAGCTGTTTTTT. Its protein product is CASSLLGSLNSRGTGELFF.

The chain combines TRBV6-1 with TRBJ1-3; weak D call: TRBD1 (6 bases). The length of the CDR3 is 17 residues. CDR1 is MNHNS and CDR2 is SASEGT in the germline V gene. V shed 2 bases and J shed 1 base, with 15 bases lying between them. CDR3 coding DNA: TGTGCCAGCAGTGAACGTGTTGGGGGGGCGTCTGGAAACACCATATATTTT. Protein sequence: CASSERVGGASGNTIYF.

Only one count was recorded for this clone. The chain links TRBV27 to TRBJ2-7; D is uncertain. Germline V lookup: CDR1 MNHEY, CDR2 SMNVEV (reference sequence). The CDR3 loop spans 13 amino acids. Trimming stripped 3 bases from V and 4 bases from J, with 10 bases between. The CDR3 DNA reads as TGTGCCAGCAGTTTTTCCGCCGGTTACGAGCAGTACTTC. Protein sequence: CASSFSAGYEQYF.

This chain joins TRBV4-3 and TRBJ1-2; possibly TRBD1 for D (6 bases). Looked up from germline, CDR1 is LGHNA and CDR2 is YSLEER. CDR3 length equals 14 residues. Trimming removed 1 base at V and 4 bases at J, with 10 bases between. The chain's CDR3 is CASSQVGRGYGYTF. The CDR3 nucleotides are TGCGCCAGCAGCCAAGTAGGCAGGGGCTATGGCTACACCTTC.

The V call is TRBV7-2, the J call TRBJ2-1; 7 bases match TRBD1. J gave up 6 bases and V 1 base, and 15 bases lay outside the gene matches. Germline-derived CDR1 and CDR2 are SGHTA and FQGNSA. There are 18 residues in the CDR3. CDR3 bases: TGTGCCAGCAGCTTAGTAGGTGGAGGAAGGACAGGTATCAATGAGCAGTTCTTC. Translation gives CASSLVGGGRTGINEQFF.

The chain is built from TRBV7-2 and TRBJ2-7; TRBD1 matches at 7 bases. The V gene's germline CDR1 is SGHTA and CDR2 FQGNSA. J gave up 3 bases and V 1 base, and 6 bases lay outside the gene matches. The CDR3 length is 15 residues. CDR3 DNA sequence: TGTGCCAGCAGCTTAGAGCCGGGACAGAGCTACGAGCAGTACTTC. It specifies CASSLEPGQSYEQYF.

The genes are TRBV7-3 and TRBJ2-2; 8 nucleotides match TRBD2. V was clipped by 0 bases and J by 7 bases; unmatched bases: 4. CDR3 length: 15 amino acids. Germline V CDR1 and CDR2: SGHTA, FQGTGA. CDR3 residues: CASSLTGTRGGELFF. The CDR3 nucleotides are TGTGCCAGCAGCTTAACTGGGACTAGGGGCGGGGAGCTGTTTTTT.

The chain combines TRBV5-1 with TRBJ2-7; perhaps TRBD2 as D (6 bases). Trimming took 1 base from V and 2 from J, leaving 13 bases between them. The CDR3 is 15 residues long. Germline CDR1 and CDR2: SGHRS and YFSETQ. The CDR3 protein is CASSLSLLATYEQYF. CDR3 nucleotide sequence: TGCGCCAGCAGCTTGTCTCTACTAGCCACCTACGAGCAGTACTTC. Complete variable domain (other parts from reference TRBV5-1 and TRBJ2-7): KAGVTQTPRYLIKTRGQQVTLSCSPISGHRSVSWYQQTPGQGLQFLFEYFSETQRNKGNFPGRFSGRQFSNSRSEMNVSTLELGDSALYLCASSLSLLATYEQYFGPGTRLTVT.

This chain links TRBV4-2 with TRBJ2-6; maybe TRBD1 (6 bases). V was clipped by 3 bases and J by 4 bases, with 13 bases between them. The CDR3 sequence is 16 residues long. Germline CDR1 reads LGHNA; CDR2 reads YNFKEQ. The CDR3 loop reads CASSHAQGSGANVLTF. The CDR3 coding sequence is TGTGCCAGCAGCCATGCTCAGGGGAGCGGGGCCAACGTCCTGACTTTC.

The chain's CDR3 is CASSLIHQGFVNYGYTF. The CDR3 nucleotides are TGTGCCAGCAGCCTTATACACCAGGGGTTCGTAAACTATGGCTACACCTTC. This chain joins TRBV4-2 and TRBJ1-2; possible D gene TRBD1, 6 bases. Trimming took 4 bases from V and 2 from J, leaving 20 bases between them. CDR1 and CDR2 (germline): LGHNA, YNFKEQ. This CDR3 contains 17 residues.

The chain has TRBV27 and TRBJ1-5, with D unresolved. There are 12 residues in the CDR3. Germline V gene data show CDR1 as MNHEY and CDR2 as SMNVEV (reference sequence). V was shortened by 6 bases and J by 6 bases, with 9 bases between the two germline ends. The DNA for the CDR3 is TGTGCCAGCAGACATCCGGGTCAGCCCCAGCATTTT. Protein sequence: CASRHPGQPQHF.

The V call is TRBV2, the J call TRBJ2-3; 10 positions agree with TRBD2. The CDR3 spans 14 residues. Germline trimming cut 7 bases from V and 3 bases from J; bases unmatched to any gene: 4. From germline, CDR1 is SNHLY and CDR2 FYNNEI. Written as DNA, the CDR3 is TGTGCCAGCACGCCAGCGGGGGGGACAGATACGCAGTATTTT. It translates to CASTPAGGTDTQYF.

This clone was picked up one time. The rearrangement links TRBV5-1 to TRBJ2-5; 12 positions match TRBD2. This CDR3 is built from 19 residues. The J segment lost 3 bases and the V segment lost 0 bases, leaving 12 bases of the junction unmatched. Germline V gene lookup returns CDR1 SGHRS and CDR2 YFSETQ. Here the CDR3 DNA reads TGCGCCAGCAGCTTGGGGCTAGCGGGGGGGCGTGGATCTAAAGAGACCCAGTACTTC. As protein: CASSLGLAGGRGSKETQYF.

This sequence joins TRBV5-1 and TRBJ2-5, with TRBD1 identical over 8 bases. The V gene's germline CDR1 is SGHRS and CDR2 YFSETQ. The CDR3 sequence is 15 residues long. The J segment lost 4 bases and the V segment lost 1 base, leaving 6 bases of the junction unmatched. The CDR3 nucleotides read TGCGCCAGCAGCTTGAGACAGGGGATAAGAGAGACCCAGTACTTC. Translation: CASSLRQGIRETQYF.

In nucleotides, the CDR3 is TGCGCCAGCAGCCCGTCGGGACAGGGCTCTGGAAACACCATATATTTT. It yields the protein CASSPSGQGSGNTIYF. This rearrangement joins TRBV4-1 to TRBJ1-3; 9 bases map to TRBD1. V shed 4 bases, J shed 0 bases, and the junction held 4 bases outside the gene matches. CDR1 and CDR2 (germline): MGHRA, YSYEKL. The length of the CDR3 is 16 residues.

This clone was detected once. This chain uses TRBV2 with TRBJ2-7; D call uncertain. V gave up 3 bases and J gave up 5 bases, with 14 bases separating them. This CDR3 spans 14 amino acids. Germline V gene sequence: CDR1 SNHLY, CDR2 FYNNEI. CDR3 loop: CASSEWQIRDEQYF. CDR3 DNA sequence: TGTGCCAGCAGTGAGTGGCAGATCCGGGACGAGCAGTACTTC.

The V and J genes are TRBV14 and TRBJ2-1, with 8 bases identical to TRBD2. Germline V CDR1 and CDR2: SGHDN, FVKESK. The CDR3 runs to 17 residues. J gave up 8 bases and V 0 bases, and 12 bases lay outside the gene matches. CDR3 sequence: CASSQEMSGRTAHEQFF. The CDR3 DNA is TGTGCCAGCAGCCAAGAGATGAGCGGGAGAACCGCCCATGAGCAGTTCTTC.

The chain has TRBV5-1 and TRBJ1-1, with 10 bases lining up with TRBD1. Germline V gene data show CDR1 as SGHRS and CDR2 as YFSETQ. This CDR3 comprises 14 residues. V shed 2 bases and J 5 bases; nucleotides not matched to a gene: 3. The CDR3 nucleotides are TGCGCCAGCAGCTTAGACAGGGGGCGAACTGAAGCTTTCTTT. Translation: CASSLDRGRTEAFF.

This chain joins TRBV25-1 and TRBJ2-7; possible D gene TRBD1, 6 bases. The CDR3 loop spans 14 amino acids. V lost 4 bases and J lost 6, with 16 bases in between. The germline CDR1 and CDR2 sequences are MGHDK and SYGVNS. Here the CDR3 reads CASSVGTSYSEQYF. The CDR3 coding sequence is TGTGCCAGCAGTGTAGGGACAAGTTATAGCGAGCAGTACTTC.

The CDR3, as DNA: TGTGCCATCAGACCTCCGGGACAGGGGGCCGGCTATGGCTACACCTTC. It specifies CAIRPPGQGAGYGYTF. This rearrangement joins TRBV10-3 to TRBJ1-2; 12 bases match TRBD1. Germline assignment: CDR1 ENHRY and CDR2 SYGVKD. The CDR3 is made up of 16 amino acids. The V gene end was trimmed by 6 bases and the J gene end by 4 bases; junction bases not matched to a gene: 9.

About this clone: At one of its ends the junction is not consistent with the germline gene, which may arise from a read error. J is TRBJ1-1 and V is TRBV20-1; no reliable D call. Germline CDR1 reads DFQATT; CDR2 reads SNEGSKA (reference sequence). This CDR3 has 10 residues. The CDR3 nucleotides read TGCAGTGCGGCCCGGGAAACACAGTGCTTT. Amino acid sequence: CSAARETQCF.

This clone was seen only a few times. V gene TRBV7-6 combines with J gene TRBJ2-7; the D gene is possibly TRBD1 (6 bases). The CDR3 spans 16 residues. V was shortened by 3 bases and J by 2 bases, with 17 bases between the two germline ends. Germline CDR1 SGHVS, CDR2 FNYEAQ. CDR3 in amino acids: CASSLGPGDPPYEQYF. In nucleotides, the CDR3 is TGTGCCAGCAGCTTGGGTCCAGGGGACCCTCCCTACGAGCAGTACTTC.